This T cell receptor beta chain stems from a study of OX40 agonist ivuxolimab in advanced cancers. The V gene's germline CDR1 is MNHEY and CDR2 SVGAGI. The CDR3 length is 13 residues. Germline trimming cut 6 bases from V and 5 bases from J; bases unmatched to any gene: 5. Sequencing used immunoSEQ multiplex PCR; TCRdb keeps in-frame clones, though not all of them. This table has over 50,000 clones, around 93% appearing once. Sample: CD4+ or CD8+ T cells sorted from blood, taken in a trial of the OX40 agonist ivuxolimab. This chain links TRBV6-5 with TRBJ2-5, with 8 bases fitting TRBD1. This TCR was sampled from an adult with an advanced solid tumor such as melanoma, head and neck, liver or kidney cancer. This CDR3 is CASSVDREETQYF. CDR3 nucleotide sequence: TGTGCCAGCAGCGTGGACAGGGAGGAGACCCAGTACTTC.